The rows below give T cell receptor beta chains drawn from one sample of a study of OX40 agonist ivuxolimab in advanced cancers. The table came from immunoSEQ multiplex PCR; TCRdb's copy has only in-frame clones and leaves some out. Of some 100,000 clones in the sample, roughly 90% were seen once. This specimen consisted of CD4+ or CD8+ T cells sorted from blood, obtained in a trial of the OX40 agonist ivuxolimab. The receptors come from an adult with an advanced solid tumor such as melanoma, head and neck, liver or kidney cancer. Each CDR3 is given with its conserved first and last residue. The D gene is left open where the match is weak. A clone size is listed for some rows: how often the clone was seen (once, few, many), or a class if it is expanded.

J | length | D | size | V | DNA | CDR3
TRBJ2-5 | 16 | TRBD2 | - | TRBV19 | TGTGCCAGTAGTATAGCGGGACTAGCGGGGCAAGAGACCCAGTACTTC | CASSIAGLAGQETQYF
TRBJ1-4 | 15 | - | - | TRBV19 | TGTGCCAGTATGCCCGGGTCCGCAACTAATGAAAAACTGTTTTTT | CASMPGSATNEKLFF
TRBJ2-5 | 13 | - | - | TRBV7-6 | TGTGCCAGCAGCTTAAACAACCCTGAGACCCAGTACTTC | CASSLNNPETQYF
TRBJ2-5 | 14 | - | - | TRBV19 | TGTGCCAGTAGTATAACAGCTTCCCAAGAGACCCAGTACTTC | CASSITASQETQYF
TRBJ1-1 | 14 | - | - | TRBV7-9 | TGTGCCAGCAGGGCGGGGGAATGGTTGGCTGAAGCTTTCTTT | CASRAGEWLAEAFF
TRBJ1-1 | 13 | - | - | TRBV30 | TGTGCCTCGATCTGGACGGTGAACACTGAAGCTTTCTTT | CASIWTVNTEAFF
TRBJ2-5 | 13 | - | - | TRBV7-2 | TGTGCCAGCAGCCAAACTAGTAGGGAGACCCAGTACTTC | CASSQTSRETQYF
TRBJ1-2 | 17 | - | - | TRBV28 | TGTGCCAGCAGTTTAGATGTAGGGGCAGGGCATATCTATGGCTACACCTTC | CASSLDVGAGHIYGYTF
TRBJ2-2 | 17 | TRBD1 | - | TRBV5-4 | TGTGCCAGCAGCCCGCAATGGACGGGACAGGGTAGCGGGGAGCTGTTTTTT | CASSPQWTGQGSGELFF
TRBJ2-5 | 16 | - | - | TRBV19 | TGTGCCAGTAGTATAGAGTGGGGGCAGGGGAAGAGAACCCAGTACTTC | CASSIEWGQGKRTQYF
TRBJ1-2 | 14 | TRBD1 | - | TRBV2 | TGTGCCAGCAGGGAGGCCGGGACAGGGTATGGCTACACCTTC | CASREAGTGYGYTF
TRBJ1-2 | 13 | - | once | TRBV2 | TGTGCCAGCCGCGAAACAAGTAACTATGGCTACACCTTC | CASRETSNYGYTF
TRBJ2-7 | 15 | - | - | TRBV4-2 | TGTGCCAGCAGCCAAGAGGGTGGGGGCGGCGGCGAGCAGTACTTC | CASSQEGGGGGEQYF
TRBJ1-2 | 14 | TRBD1 | - | TRBV28 | TGTGCCAGCAGTTTCCGGGACAGGAACTATTGGGACACCTTC | CASSFRDRNYWDTF
TRBJ1-6 | 15 | TRBD1 | - | TRBV10-3 | TGTGCCATCAGTGAGTCCGGGACAGCAAATTCACCCCTCCACTTT | CAISESGTANSPLHF
TRBJ1-4 | 15 | - | - | TRBV28 | TGTGCCAGCAGTCCCGGGACACGGACTAATGAAAAACTGTTTTTT | CASSPGTRTNEKLFF
TRBJ1-2 | 12 | TRBD1 | few | TRBV30 | TGTGCCTGGACCTCGGGACAGGGCGGCTACACCTTC | CAWTSGQGGYTF
TRBJ1-2 | 14 | - | - | TRBV6-8 | TGTGCCAGCAACAATGGGGTTGGGAACTATGGCTACACCTTC | CASNNGVGNYGYTF
TRBJ1-5 | 15 | - | - | TRBV7-2 | TGTGCCAGCAGCTCAACCGGGGGGAACTATCAGCCCCAGCATTTT | CASSSTGGNYQPQHF
TRBJ1-1 | 17 | - | - | TRBV4-2 | TGTGCCAGCAGCCACGCCTCACAGCTTAACATGAACACTGAAGCTTTCTTT | CASSHASQLNMNTEAFF
TRBJ2-7 | 17 | TRBD1 | - | TRBV19 | TGTGCCAGTATTGGGTCGACCGGGACAGGGGCTACCTACGAGCAGTACTTC | CASIGSTGTGATYEQYF
TRBJ2-7 | 13 | TRBD1 | - | TRBV29-1 | TGCAGCGTTGAATCAGGGACAGGGAACGAGCAGTACTTC | CSVESGTGNEQYF
TRBJ2-7 | 13 | TRBD1 | - | TRBV29-1 | TGCAGCGTCCCGGGACAGGGGTCCTACGAGCAGTACTTC | CSVPGQGSYEQYF
TRBJ2-5 | 15 | TRBD2 | - | TRBV6-6 | TGTGCCTCCTGGACTAGCGGGGGGGCATCAGAGACCCAGTACTTC | CASWTSGGASETQYF
TRBJ2-3 | 13 | - | - | TRBV5-6 | TGTGCCAGCAGCTTGTCCAGCGCAGATACGCAGTATTTT | CASSLSSADTQYF
TRBJ1-1 | 14 | - | - | TRBV19 | TGTGCCAGTAGCACCGGGATCTTGAACACTGAAGCTTTCTTT | CASSTGILNTEAFF
TRBJ2-2 | 15 | - | once | TRBV2 | TGTGCCAGCAGCGTGGTTGACTGGGGCACCGGGGAGCTGTTTTTT | CASSVVDWGTGELFF
TRBJ1-6 | 17 | TRBD1 | - | TRBV7-8 | TGTGCCAGCAGCTTAGCACCAGGGGGCCGCGTTGGTTCACCCCTCCACTTT | CASSLAPGGRVGSPLHF
TRBJ2-5 | 13 | - | - | TRBV6-1 | TGTGCCAGCAGCCGGACCGCTACGGAGACCCAGTACTTC | CASSRTATETQYF
TRBJ2-2 | 12 | - | - | TRBV5-4 | TGTGCCAGCAGCTTTACCTTGGGGGAGCTGTTTTTT | CASSFTLGELFF
TRBJ1-1 | 15 | - | - | TRBV4-2 | TGTGCCAGCAGCCAAGTAGGAATCGGTTCCACTGAAGCTTTCTTT | CASSQVGIGSTEAFF
TRBJ2-7 | 16 | - | - | TRBV30 | TGTGCCTGGAGTGTCCCCGTGGGCAGGGGCTCCTACGAGCAGTACTTC | CAWSVPVGRGSYEQYF
TRBJ1-2 | 13 | - | few | TRBV6-1 | TGTGCCACCGATCGACAGACAAACTATGGCTACACCTTC | CATDRQTNYGYTF
TRBJ2-2 | 16 | - | - | TRBV5-4 | TGTGCCAGCAGCTTGGCCGGGCGGGAGAACACCGGGGAGCTGTTTTTT | CASSLAGRENTGELFF
TRBJ2-3 | 15 | TRBD1 | - | TRBV29-1 | TGCAGCGCCTTCCCGGACAGGGGGCGGGGAGATACGCAGTATTTT | CSAFPDRGRGDTQYF
TRBJ1-1 | 15 | TRBD1 | - | TRBV4-1 | TGCGCCAGCAGCCCTGTACAGGGGAGGGGCACTGAAGCTTTCTTT | CASSPVQGRGTEAFF
TRBJ1-2 | 15 | - | - | TRBV28 | TGTGCCAGCAGTTTAAGCTGGGTGCCCAGGAGTGGCTACACCTTC | CASSLSWVPRSGYTF